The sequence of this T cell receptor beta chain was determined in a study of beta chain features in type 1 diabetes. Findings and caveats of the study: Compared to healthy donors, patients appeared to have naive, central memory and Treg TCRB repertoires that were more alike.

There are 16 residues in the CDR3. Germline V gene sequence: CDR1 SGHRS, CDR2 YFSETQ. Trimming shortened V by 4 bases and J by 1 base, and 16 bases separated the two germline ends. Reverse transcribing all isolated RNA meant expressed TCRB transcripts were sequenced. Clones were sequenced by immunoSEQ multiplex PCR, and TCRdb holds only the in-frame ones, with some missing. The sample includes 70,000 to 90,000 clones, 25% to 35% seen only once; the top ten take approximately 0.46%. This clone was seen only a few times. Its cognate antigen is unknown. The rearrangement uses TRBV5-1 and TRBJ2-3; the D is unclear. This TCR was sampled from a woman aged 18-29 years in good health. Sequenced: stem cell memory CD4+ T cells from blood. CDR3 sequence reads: CASSLASGPGTDTQYF. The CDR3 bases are TGCGCCAGCAGCCTCGCATCGGGTCCCGGCACAGATACGCAGTATTTT.